Each of the 14 T cell receptor beta chains below was sequenced from the same sample in a study of chemoradiotherapy in HPV16-positive cancers. The assay was immunoSEQ multiplex PCR, and TCRdb's table has in-frame clones only and misses some. The sample records some 11,000 clones, 70% to 85% being singletons. Sampling was carried out from a patient who underwent chemoradiotherapy. These receptors originate from a human donor with HPV-associated anogenital cancer.

This rearrangement joins TRBV6-5 to TRBJ1-3, with D hard to call. The germline V gene has CDR1 MNHEY and CDR2 SVGAGI. The CDR3 is 15 amino acids. V lost 2 bases to trimming and J lost 1 base, with 9 bases between them. The chain's CDR3 is CASSYRADSGNTIYF. The CDR3 nucleotides read TGTGCCAGCAGTTACAGGGCCGATTCTGGAAACACCATATATTTT.

V and J are TRBV27 and TRBJ2-5; 7 nucleotides align to TRBD2. The germline V gene encodes CDR1 MNHEY and CDR2 SMNVEV (reference sequence). The CDR3 is 14 amino acids. Germline trimming cut 7 bases from V and 4 bases from J; bases unmatched to any gene: 9. CDR3 nucleotides: TGTGCCAGCACCGCCGCCGGGACTACAGAGACCCAGTACTTC. This codes for CASTAAGTTETQYF.

CDR3: CASSLASENYGYTF. Here the CDR3 DNA reads TGTGCCAGCAGCTTGGCCTCCGAGAACTATGGCTACACCTTC. The genes are TRBV5-4 and TRBJ1-2; D gene ambiguous. This CDR3 region has 14 residues. Trimming removed 0 bases from V and 2 bases from J, with 8 bases in between. Per germline, CDR1 SGHNT and CDR2 YYREEE (reference sequence).

The chain has TRBV6-5 and TRBJ1-6; no reliable D call. Germline values: CDR1 MNHEY, CDR2 SVGAGI. Trimming took 5 bases from V and 7 from J, leaving 9 bases between them. The CDR3 is made up of 13 amino acids. The CDR3 is CASSRARNSPLHF. The DNA of the CDR3 is TGTGCCAGCAGTCGAGCGAGGAATTCACCCCTCCACTTT.

The chain links TRBV5-4 to TRBJ1-1; perhaps TRBD1 as D (5 bases). Germline loops: CDR1 SGHNT, CDR2 YYREEE (reference sequence). This CDR3 has 14 amino acids. V was clipped by 0 bases and J by 5 bases, with 11 bases between them. The chain's CDR3 is CASSLGGGRTEAFF. CDR3 sequence (DNA): TGTGCCAGCAGCTTGGGGGGGGGACGGACTGAAGCTTTCTTT.

The CDR3 reads CASSRTSGSPGELFF. In DNA form, the CDR3 reads TGTGCCAGCAGCAGGACTAGCGGGAGTCCCGGGGAGCTGTTTTTT. The V gene is TRBV21-1, the J gene TRBJ2-2; TRBD2, as called in the table, went unchecked against the DNA. TRBV21-1 is recorded as a pseudogene. This CDR3 spans 15 amino acids.

The rearrangement uses TRBV7-2 and TRBJ2-3; D is uncertain. The V gene's germline CDR1 is SGHTA and CDR2 FQGNSA. The ends were cut back, 2 bases at V and 5 bases at J, with 11 bases in the middle. This CDR3 contains 14 residues. CDR3 in amino acids: CASSLQASGDTQYF. CDR3 in DNA: TGTGCCAGCAGCTTACAGGCCTCAGGAGATACGCAGTATTTT.

V and J are TRBV29-1 and TRBJ1-2, with D uncertain. There are 11 residues in the CDR3. The V end lost 4 bases, the J end lost 6 bases, and 9 bases lay between the germline ends. The germline V gene has CDR1 SQVTM and CDR2 ANQGSEA. CDR3 protein: CSVVAGHGYTF. For the CDR3, the DNA is TGCAGCGTTGTGGCTGGCCATGGCTACACCTTC.

In this sample, this clone turned up a few times. The chain carries TRBV30 and TRBJ1-5, with D possibly matching TRBD1 (5 bases). CDR3 length: 13 residues. CDR1 is GTSNPN and CDR2 is SVGIG in the germline V gene (reference sequence). Trimming took 0 bases from V and 7 from J, leaving 10 bases between them. This CDR3 is CAWSVGRDQPQHF. DNA for the CDR3: TGTGCCTGGAGTGTGGGCAGGGACCAGCCCCAGCATTTT.

This clone was seen just once. The chain recombines TRBV9 with TRBJ1-1; possible D gene TRBD1, 6 bases. Germline V gene data show CDR1 as SGDLS and CDR2 as YYNGEE. This CDR3 spans 15 amino acids. With 0 bases removed from V and 4 bases from J, the gap between germline ends came to 13 bases. CDR3 loop: CASSVVEGVGTEAFF. CDR3 nucleotides: TGTGCCAGCAGCGTAGTGGAGGGGGTGGGCACTGAAGCTTTCTTT.

The J gene is TRBJ1-3, the V gene TRBV14; D gene unclear. V was clipped by 1 base and J by 2 bases, with 12 bases between them. The CDR3 sequence is 16 residues long. Germline lookup yields CDR1 SGHDN and CDR2 FVKESK. The CDR3 here is CASSQGRSPPGNTIYF. CDR3 coding DNA: TGTGCCAGCAGCCAAGGACGGTCCCCGCCTGGAAACACCATATATTTT.

The chain employs TRBV11-2 and TRBJ2-5, with 10 bases matching TRBD2. V dropped 5 bases and J dropped 2; count of bases not matched to a gene: 8. The CDR3 extends over 16 amino acids. Germline CDR1 is SGHAT and CDR2 is FQNNGV. This CDR3 reads CASSPRTSGTQETQYF. CDR3 DNA sequence: TGTGCCAGCAGCCCAAGGACTAGCGGTACTCAAGAGACCCAGTACTTC. Full variable domain (missing parts from reference TRBV11-2 and TRBJ2-5): EAGVAQSPRYKIIEKRQSVAFWCNPISGHATLYWYQQILGQGPKLLIQFQNNGVVDDSQLPKDRFSAERLKGVDSTLKIQPAKLEDSAVYLCASSPRTSGTQETQYFGPGTRLLVL.

The chain combines TRBV7-2 with TRBJ1-1; 9 nucleotides match TRBD1. The CDR3 sequence is 16 residues long. CDR1 and CDR2 (germline): SGHTA, FQGNSA. The trim removed 5 bases at V and 7 bases at J, leaving 14 bases unmatched. DNA of the CDR3: TGTGCCAGCAGCCCCTTCCGGGGATGGGACAGGGTTGAAGCTTTCTTT. Translating gives CASSPFRGWDRVEAFF.

This clone was seen more than once but under ten times. This chain joins TRBV28 and TRBJ2-1; perhaps TRBD2 as D (7 bases). V was shortened by 5 bases and J by 7 bases, with 21 bases between the two germline ends. Germline CDR1 is MDHEN and CDR2 is SYDVKM. The CDR3 sequence is 16 residues long. CDR3 sequence reads: CASSRGSEGGWNEQFF. CDR3 bases: TGTGCCAGCAGTCGGGGATCCGAGGGGGGGTGGAATGAGCAGTTCTTC.